Here is one TCR beta chain with its context. Its antigen is still unknown. A much larger clone lies one base from this, so it may be a read error. This CDR3 has 17 residues. Trimming took 1 base from V and 2 from J; bases not matched to a gene: 7. CDR1 is MNHEY and CDR2 is SMNVEV in the germline V gene (reference sequence). The data originate from a study of breast tumors, draining lymph nodes, adjacent tissues. Study-wide points: Findings are consistent with lymph node origin and intratumoral expansion of most tumor T cells. Tumor repertoires ranked between lymph nodes and nontumor tissue in diversity, with V and J gene preferences.

MiXCR, run by TCRdb on the multiplex PCR reads, gives a single entry per CDR3 protein. Here the sample spans 180,000 or so distinct CDR3 sequences, around 35% being singletons. Breast cancer patients provided tissue from their axillary draining lymph nodes. This TCR was sampled from a female donor with breast cancer. Some clones in this sample may be carry-over from other donors' samples. Sequenced input: axillary lymph node tissue. The chain joins TRBV27 to TRBJ2-7, with 11 positions matching TRBD1. CDR3 DNA sequence: TGTGCCAGCAGTTTATTGGGTGGACAGGGGGCTGCCTACGAGCAGTACTTC. This codes for CASSLLGGQGAAYEQYF.